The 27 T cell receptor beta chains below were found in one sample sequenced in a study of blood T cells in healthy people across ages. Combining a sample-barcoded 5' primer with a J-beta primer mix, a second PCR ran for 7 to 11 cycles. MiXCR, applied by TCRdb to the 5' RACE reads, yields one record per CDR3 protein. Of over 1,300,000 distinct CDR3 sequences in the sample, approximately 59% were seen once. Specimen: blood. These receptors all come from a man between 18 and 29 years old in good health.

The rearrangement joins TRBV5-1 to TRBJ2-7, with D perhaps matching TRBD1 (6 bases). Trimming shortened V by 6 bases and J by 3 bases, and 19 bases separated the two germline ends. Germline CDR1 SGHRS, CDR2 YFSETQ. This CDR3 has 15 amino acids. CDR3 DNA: TGCGCCAGCACCAAATTGGAGGACAGCCTCTACGAGCAGTACTTC. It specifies CASTKLEDSLYEQYF.

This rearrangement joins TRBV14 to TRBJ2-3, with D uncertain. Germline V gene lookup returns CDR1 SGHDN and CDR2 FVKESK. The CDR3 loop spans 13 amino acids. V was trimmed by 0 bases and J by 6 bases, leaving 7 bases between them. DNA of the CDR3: TGTGCCAGCAGCCAAGATCAAGTCGATACGCAGTATTTT. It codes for CASSQDQVDTQYF.

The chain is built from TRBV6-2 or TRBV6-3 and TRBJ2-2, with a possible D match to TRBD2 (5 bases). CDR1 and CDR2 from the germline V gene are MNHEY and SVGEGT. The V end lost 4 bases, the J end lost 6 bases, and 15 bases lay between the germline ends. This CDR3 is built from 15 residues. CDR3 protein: CASSFPSGPSGELFF. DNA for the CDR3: TGTGCCAGCAGTTTCCCCAGCGGACCGTCCGGGGAGCTGTTTTTT.

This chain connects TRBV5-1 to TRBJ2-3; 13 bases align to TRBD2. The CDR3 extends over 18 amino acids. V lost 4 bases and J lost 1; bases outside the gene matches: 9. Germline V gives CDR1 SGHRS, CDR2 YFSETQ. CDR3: CASSSRTSGSRGTDTQYF. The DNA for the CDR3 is TGCGCCAGCAGCAGCAGGACTAGCGGGAGCAGGGGCACAGATACGCAGTATTTT.

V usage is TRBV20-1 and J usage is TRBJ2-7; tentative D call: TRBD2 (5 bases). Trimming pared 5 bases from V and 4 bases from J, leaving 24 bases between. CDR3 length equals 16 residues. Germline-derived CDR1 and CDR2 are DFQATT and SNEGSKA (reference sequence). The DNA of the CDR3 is TGCAGTGCTGCCTCGTTCGGAGGCGGACCTCGGTACGAGCAGTACTTC. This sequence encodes CSAASFGGGPRYEQYF.

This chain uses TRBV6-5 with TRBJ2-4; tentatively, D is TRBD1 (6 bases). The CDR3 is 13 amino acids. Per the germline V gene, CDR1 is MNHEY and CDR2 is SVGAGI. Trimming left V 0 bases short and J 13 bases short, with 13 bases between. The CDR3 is CASSYSWGREQYF. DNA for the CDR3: TGTGCCAGCAGTTACTCCTGGGGGCGTGAGCAGTACTTC.

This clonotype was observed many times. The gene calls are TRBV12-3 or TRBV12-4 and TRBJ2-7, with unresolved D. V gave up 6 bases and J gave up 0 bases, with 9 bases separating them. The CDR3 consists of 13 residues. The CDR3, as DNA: TGTGCCAGCAGACCACCCGACTCCTACGAGCAGTACTTC. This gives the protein CASRPPDSYEQYF.

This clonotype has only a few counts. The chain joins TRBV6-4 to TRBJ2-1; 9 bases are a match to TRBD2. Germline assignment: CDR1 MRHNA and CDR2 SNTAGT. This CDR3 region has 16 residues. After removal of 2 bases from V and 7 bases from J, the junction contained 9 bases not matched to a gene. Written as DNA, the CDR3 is TGTGCCAGCAGTGACATTACAGGTAGCGGGAGTAATGAGCAGTTCTTC. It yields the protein CASSDITGSGSNEQFF.

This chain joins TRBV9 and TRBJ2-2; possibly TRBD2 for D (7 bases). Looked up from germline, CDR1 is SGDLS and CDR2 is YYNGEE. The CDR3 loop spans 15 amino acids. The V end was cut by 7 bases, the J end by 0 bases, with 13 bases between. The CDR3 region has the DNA TGTGCCAGCTCGGGGGGCGCAGCGAACACCGGGGAGCTGTTTTTT. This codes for CASSGGAANTGELFF.

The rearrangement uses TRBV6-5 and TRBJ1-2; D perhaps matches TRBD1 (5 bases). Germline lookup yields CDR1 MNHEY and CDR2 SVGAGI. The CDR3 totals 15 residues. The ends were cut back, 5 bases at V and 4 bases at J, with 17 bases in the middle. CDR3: CASSPRAGPVYGYTF. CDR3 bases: TGTGCCAGCAGTCCCAGGGCCGGGCCGGTCTATGGCTACACCTTC.

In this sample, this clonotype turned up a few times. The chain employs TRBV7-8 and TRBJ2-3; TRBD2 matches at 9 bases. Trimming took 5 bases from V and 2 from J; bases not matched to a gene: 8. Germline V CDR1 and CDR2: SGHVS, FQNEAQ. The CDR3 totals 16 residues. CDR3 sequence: CASSARLAEYTDTQYF. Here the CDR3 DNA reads TGTGCCAGCAGCGCCCGACTAGCGGAATACACAGATACGCAGTATTTT. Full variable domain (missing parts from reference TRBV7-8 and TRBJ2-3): GAGVSQSPRYKVAKRGQDVALRCDPISGHVSLFWYQQALGQGPEFLTYFQNEAQLDKSGLPSDRFFAERPEGSVSTLKIQRTQQEDSAVYLCASSARLAEYTDTQYFGPGTRLTVL.

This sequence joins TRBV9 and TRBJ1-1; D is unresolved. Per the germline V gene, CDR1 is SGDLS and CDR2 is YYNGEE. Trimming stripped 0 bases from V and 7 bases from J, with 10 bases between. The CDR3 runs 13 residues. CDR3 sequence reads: CASSVEGRFEAFF. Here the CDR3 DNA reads TGTGCCAGCAGCGTAGAGGGCCGGTTTGAAGCTTTCTTT.

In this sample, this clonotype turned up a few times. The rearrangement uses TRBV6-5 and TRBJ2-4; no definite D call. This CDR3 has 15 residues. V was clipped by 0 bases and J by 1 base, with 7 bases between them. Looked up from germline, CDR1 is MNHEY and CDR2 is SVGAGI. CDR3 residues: CASSYSSAAKNIQYF. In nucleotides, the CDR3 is TGTGCCAGCAGTTACTCCTCCGCTGCCAAAAACATTCAGTACTTC.

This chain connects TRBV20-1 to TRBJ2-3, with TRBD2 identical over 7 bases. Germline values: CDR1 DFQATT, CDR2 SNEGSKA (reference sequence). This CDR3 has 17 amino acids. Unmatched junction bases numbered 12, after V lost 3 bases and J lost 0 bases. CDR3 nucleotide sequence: TGCAGTGCTAGCGTGAGCGGGGTCCTTTCTAGCACAGATACGCAGTATTTT. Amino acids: CSASVSGVLSSTDTQYF.

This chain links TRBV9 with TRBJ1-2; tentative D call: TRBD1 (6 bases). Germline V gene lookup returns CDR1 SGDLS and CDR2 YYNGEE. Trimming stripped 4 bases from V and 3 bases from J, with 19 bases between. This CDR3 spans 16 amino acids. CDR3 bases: TGTGCCAGCAGCTCGTTTACAGGGATCTCCCACTATGGCTACACCTTC. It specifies CASSSFTGISHYGYTF.

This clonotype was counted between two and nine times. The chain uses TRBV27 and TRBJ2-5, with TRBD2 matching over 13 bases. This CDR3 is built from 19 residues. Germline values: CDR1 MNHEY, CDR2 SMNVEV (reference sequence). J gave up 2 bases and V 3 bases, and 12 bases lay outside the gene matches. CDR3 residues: CASSFFRTSGGRSQETQYF. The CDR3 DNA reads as TGTGCCAGCAGTTTCTTCCGGACTAGCGGGGGACGATCGCAAGAGACCCAGTACTTC.

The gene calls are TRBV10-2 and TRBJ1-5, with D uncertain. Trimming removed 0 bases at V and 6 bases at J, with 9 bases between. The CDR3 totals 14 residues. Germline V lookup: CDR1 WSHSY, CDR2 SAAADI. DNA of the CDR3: TGCGCCAGCAGTGAGTCAGGGAACGGTCAGCCCCAGCATTTT. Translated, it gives CASSESGNGQPQHF.

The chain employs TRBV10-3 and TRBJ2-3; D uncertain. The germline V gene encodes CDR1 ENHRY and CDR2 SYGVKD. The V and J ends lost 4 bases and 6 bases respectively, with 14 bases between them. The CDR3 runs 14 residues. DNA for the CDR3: TGTGCCATCAGTGCGTTGGATAAATATGATACGCAGTATTTT. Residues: CAISALDKYDTQYF.

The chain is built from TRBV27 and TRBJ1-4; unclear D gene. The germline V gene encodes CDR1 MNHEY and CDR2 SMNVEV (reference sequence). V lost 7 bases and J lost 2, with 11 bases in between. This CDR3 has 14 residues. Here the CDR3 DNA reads TGTGCCAGCACTACGGTTGAGACTAATGAAAAACTGTTTTTT. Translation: CASTTVETNEKLFF.

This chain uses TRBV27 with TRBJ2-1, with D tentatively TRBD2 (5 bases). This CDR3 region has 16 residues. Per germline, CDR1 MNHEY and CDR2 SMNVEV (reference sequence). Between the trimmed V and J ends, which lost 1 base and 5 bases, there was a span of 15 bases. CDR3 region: CASSLYGWVGNNEQFF. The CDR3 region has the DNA TGTGCCAGCAGTTTATACGGTTGGGTCGGGAACAATGAGCAGTTCTTC.

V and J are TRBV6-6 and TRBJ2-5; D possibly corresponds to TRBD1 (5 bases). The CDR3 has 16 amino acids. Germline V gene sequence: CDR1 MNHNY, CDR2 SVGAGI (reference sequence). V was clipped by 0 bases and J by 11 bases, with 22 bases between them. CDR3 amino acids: CASSYSVQGTGNEQYF. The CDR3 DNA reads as TGTGCCAGCAGTTACTCCGTTCAGGGAACCGGCAATGAGCAGTACTTC.

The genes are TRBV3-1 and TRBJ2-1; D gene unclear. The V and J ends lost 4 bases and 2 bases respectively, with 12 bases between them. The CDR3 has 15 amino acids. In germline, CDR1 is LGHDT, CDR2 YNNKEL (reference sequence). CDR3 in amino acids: CASSPTPRAYNEQFF. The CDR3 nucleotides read TGTGCCAGCAGCCCGACACCACGGGCCTACAATGAGCAGTTCTTC.

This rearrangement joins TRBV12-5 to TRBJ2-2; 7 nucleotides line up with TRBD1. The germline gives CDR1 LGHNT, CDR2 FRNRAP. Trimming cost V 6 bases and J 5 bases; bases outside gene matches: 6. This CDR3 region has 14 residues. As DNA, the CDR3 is TGTGCTAGTGGACCAGGGGGATGGACCGGGGAGCTGTTTTTT. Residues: CASGPGGWTGELFF.

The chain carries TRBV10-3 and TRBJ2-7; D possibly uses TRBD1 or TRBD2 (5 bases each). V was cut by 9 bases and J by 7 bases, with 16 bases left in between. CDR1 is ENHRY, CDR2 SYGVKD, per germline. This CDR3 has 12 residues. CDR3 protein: CAIADGTVEQYF. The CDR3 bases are TGTGCCATTGCGGACGGGACGGTAGAGCAGTACTTC.

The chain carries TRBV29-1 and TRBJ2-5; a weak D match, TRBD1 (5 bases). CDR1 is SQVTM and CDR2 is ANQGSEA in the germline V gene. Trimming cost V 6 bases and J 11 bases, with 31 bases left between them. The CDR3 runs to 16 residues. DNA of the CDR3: TGCAGCGTCCGCAGACAGAAAGGGAATACTTACAATGAGCAGTACTTC. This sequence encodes CSVRRQKGNTYNEQYF.

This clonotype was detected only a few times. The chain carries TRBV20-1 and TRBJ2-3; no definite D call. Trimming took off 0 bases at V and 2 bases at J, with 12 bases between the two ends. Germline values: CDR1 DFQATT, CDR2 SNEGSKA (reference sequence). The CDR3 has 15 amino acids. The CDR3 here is CSARDRIGATDTQYF. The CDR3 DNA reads TGCAGTGCTAGAGATCGGATAGGAGCCACAGATACGCAGTATTTT.

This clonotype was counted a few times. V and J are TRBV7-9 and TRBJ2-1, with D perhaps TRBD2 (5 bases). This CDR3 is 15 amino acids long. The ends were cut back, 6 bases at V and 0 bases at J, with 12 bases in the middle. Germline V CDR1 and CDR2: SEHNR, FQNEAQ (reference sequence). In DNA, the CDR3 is TGTGCCAGCAGTTCTCTGGCGGGCTCCTACAATGAGCAGTTCTTC. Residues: CASSSLAGSYNEQFF.